The sequence of this T cell receptor beta chain was determined in a study of early T cells in non-severe SARS-CoV-2 infection. Each CDR3 protein is one row after TCRdb ran MiXCR on the 5' RACE reads. This table has nearly 45,000 distinct CDR3 sequences, about 11% appearing once. Sample: whole blood. The sequence came from an adult who was a healthcare worker with PCR-confirmed SARS-CoV-2 infection or an uninfected control (not recorded which).

CDR3 sequence (DNA): TGTGCCAGCAGCGGCTACAGGGGAACCGGGGAGCTGTTTTTT. The encoded protein is CASSGYRGTGELFF. This rearrangement joins TRBV7-2 to TRBJ2-2; 7 bases line up with TRBD1. The CDR3 has 14 amino acids. V lost 5 bases, J lost 5 bases, and 5 bases stayed unmatched. CDR1 and CDR2 from the germline V gene are SGHTA and FQGNSA.